The clone carrying this T cell receptor (beta chain) appeared many times. Antigen: not known. In the authors' methods: The authors used CDR3 differences across clinicopathological groups to build a distant-metastasis classifier for papillary thyroid cancer. Using MiXCR, TCRdb reanalyzed the PCR reads. These V and J calls rely on TCRdb rather than the paper's analysis. The sample holds 30,000 to 35,000 clones, about 15% seen once. The trim removed 3 bases at V and 0 bases at J, leaving 7 bases unmatched. This CDR3 spans 17 amino acids. CDR1 is KGHSH, CDR2 LQKENI, per germline. Treatment of any kind had been given to no patient before thyroid surgery. These data are taken from a study of metastatic and nonmetastatic thyroid tumors. On the study more broadly: Peripheral blood and tumor or nodule samples from malignant and benign thyroid patients were compared. Study-wide results and limits: Malignant tumors reportedly showed significantly higher TCR beta diversity than benign nodules in both blood and tumor.

This chain joins TRBV18 and TRBJ2-1; 8 bases match TRBD2. This TCR came from a female donor with papillary thyroid cancer or a benign thyroid nodule (not recorded which). Some clones in this sample may be carry-over from other donors' samples. The sample was blood. CDR3 in DNA: TGTGCCAGCTCACCTGTCGCAGCGGGGGTCTCCTACAATGAGCAGTTCTTC. Protein product: CASSPVAAGVSYNEQFF.